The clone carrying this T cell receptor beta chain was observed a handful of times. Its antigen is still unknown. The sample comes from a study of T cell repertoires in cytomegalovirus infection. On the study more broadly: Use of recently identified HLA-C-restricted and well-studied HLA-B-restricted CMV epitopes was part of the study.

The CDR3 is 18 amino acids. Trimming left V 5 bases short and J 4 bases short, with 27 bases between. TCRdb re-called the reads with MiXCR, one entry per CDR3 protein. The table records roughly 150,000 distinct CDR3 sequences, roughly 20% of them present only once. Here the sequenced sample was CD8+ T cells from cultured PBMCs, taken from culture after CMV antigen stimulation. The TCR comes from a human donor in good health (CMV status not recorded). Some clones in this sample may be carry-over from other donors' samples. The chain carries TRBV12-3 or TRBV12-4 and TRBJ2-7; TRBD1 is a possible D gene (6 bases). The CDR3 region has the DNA TGTGCCAGCAGTCAGTACCCAGCGGACAGCTCGAGAGGGTACGAGCAGTACTTC. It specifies CASSQYPADSSRGYEQYF.